The source of this T cell receptor beta chain is a study of identifying expanded T cells in peripheral blood. Healthy donors had no documented immune events, such as infections, while sampled. The CDR3 consists of 13 residues. Germline-derived CDR1 and CDR2 are SGHRS and YFSETQ. Trimming cost V 5 bases and J 4 bases, with 12 bases left between them. In regard to this clone: Its cognate antigen is unknown.

Produced via immunoSEQ multiplex PCR; TCRdb's table is partial and in-frame only. The table has over 65,000 clones, roughly 89% seen once; the top ten hold roughly 7.7%. Whole-study findings and limits: Differentially abundant clones: approximately 1.3 between replicates, about 17 at approximately 13 days, 19 at four. Variance in clone template counts between roughly 2-week samples significantly increased with total template count across all healthy donors.

This sequence originates from a person aged 18-69 years in good health. V gene TRBV5-1 combines with J gene TRBJ1-1, with D possibly matching TRBD1 (5 bases). Sequenced sample: blood. The chain's CDR3 is CASRRGGFTEAFF. Written as DNA, the CDR3 is TGCGCCAGCAGGAGGGGAGGGTTCACTGAAGCTTTCTTT.